Below are 31 T cell receptor beta chains sequenced from a single sample in a study of STAT5B mutations in CD4+ large granular lymphocyte leukemia (dated by TCRdb to 2021 to 2024). Receptor libraries were prepared by the immunoSEQ multiplex PCR assay. The immuneACCESS repertoire file appears here via TCRdb, limited to in-frame rearrangements. These files lack a portion of the clones; in checked studies, under half of the deficit traces to unresolved V genes, and the cause of the others is not known. The sample table contains fewer than 40,000 clones; only one count was recorded for roughly 78% of them. The ten biggest clones cover more than 0.35% of the sample. Sequenced input: CD4+ T cells from blood buffy coats. These TCRs come from a human donor in good health.

The chain uses TRBV7-8 and TRBJ1-1; D gene ambiguous. The CDR3 is made up of 14 amino acids. V lost 2 bases to trimming and J lost 1 base, with 8 bases between them. Germline CDR1 SGHVS, CDR2 FQNEAQ. The CDR3: CASSLREANTEAFF. CDR3 nucleotides: TGTGCCAGCAGCTTAAGGGAGGCGAACACTGAAGCTTTCTTT. The variable domain in full, completed from reference TRBV7-8 and TRBJ1-1, reads GAGVSQSPRYKVAKRGQDVALRCDPISGHVSLFWYQQALGQGPEFLTYFQNEAQLDKSGLPSDRFFAERPEGSVSTLKIQRTQQEDSAVYLCASSLREANTEAFFGQGTRLTVV.

This clone was found a few times. The chain recombines TRBV28 with TRBJ1-2; D uncertain. Germline loops: CDR1 MDHEN, CDR2 SYDVKM. CDR3 length: 17 amino acids. The V gene lost 2 bases and the J gene lost 4 bases, with 20 bases spanning the gap. CDR3 in amino acids: CASSLVTPTQVGYGYTF. Here the CDR3 DNA reads TGTGCCAGCAGTTTAGTGACACCCACCCAGGTGGGCTATGGCTACACCTTC.

The gene calls are TRBV2 and TRBJ1-1; a weak D match, TRBD1 (6 bases). The CDR3 totals 14 residues. The V end lost 7 bases, the J end lost 2 bases, and 14 bases lay between the germline ends. CDR1 SNHLY and CDR2 FYNNEI come from the germline V gene. This CDR3 reads CASIGQSVNTEAFF. The CDR3 coding sequence is TGTGCCAGCATAGGACAGTCAGTAAACACTGAAGCTTTCTTT.

The chain is built from TRBV2 and TRBJ2-3; no reliable D call. Between the trimmed V and J ends, which lost 7 bases and 8 bases, there was a span of 13 bases. This CDR3 has 12 residues. Germline CDR1 reads SNHLY; CDR2 reads FYNNEI. The CDR3 DNA reads as TGTGCCAGCAAACCCCCGGTTGGTACGCAGTATTTT. Translated, it gives CASKPPVGTQYF.

In this sample, this clone turned up once. The chain combines TRBV6-6 with TRBJ1-5; D remains ambiguous. Germline CDR1 reads MNHNY; CDR2 reads SVGAGI (reference sequence). The CDR3 runs to 14 residues. V shed 6 bases and J shed 3 bases, with 12 bases lying between them. The CDR3 protein is CASRRLTDNQPQHF. The DNA for the CDR3 is TGTGCCAGCAGACGACTGACGGACAATCAGCCCCAGCATTTT.

The chain couples TRBV6-1 to TRBJ2-7, with D maybe TRBD1 (6 bases). The CDR3 sequence is 14 residues long. V was cut by 0 bases and J by 4 bases, with 10 bases left in between. Germline loops: CDR1 MNHNS, CDR2 SASEGT. The CDR3 region is CASSEAAGDYEQYF. The CDR3 DNA follows: TGTGCCAGCAGTGAAGCGGCAGGGGATTACGAGCAGTACTTC.

This chain connects TRBV19 to TRBJ1-5, with 8 positions matching TRBD1. There are 13 residues in the CDR3. Per the germline V gene, CDR1 is LNHDA and CDR2 is SQIVND (reference sequence). Trimming removed 5 bases from V and 4 bases from J; junction bases left unmatched: 1. The DNA of the CDR3 is TGTGCCAGTAGTTGGACAGGGAATCAGCCCCAGCATTTT. Protein product: CASSWTGNQPQHF.

V and J are TRBV14 and TRBJ1-2; no definite D call. The V gene's germline CDR1 is SGHDN and CDR2 FVKESK. The ends were cut back, 5 bases at V and 6 bases at J, with 10 bases in the middle. The CDR3 loop spans 12 amino acids. The CDR3 is CASSSEGDGYTF. The CDR3 DNA follows: TGTGCCAGCAGCTCCGAGGGTGATGGCTACACCTTC.

The rearrangement links TRBV30 to TRBJ2-1; the match to TRBD1 covers 10 bases. The germline V gene encodes CDR1 GTSNPN and CDR2 SVGIG (reference sequence). The J segment lost 13 bases and the V segment lost 1 base, leaving 10 bases of the junction unmatched. The CDR3 sequence is 14 residues long. CDR3 protein: CAWSAPGQGRIQFF. For the CDR3, the DNA is TGTGCCTGGAGTGCCCCGGGACAGGGGAGAATACAGTTCTTC.

The chain recombines TRBV28 with TRBJ2-5, with 9 bases matching TRBD1. The CDR3 is 13 residues long. J was trimmed by 5 bases and V by 8 bases; bases with no gene match: 6. Germline CDR1 MDHEN, CDR2 SYDVKM. The CDR3 coding sequence is TGTGCCAGCCAAGGACAGGGGCGGGAGACCCAGTACTTC. Encoded protein: CASQGQGRETQYF.

A few counts support this clone. This chain links TRBV5-1 with TRBJ1-2; D possibly corresponds to TRBD1 (6 bases). Per germline, CDR1 SGHRS and CDR2 YFSETQ. The CDR3 has 14 residues. V lost 3 bases and J 4 bases, leaving 13 bases between the germline ends. This CDR3 is CASSWGAPGYGYTF. The CDR3 nucleotides are TGCGCCAGCAGCTGGGGGGCACCGGGCTATGGCTACACCTTC.

The rearrangement links TRBV18 to TRBJ1-2; 10 bases are shared with TRBD1. V was clipped by 4 bases and J by 4 bases; unmatched bases: 0. Germline V lookup: CDR1 KGHSH, CDR2 LQKENI. The CDR3 has 13 amino acids. Written as DNA, the CDR3 is TGTGCCAGCTCACGACAGGGGGCCTATGGCTACACCTTC. Translated, it gives CASSRQGAYGYTF.

J is TRBJ2-5 and V is TRBV15, with D possibly being TRBD1 or TRBD2 (6 bases each). In germline, CDR1 is LNHNV, CDR2 YYDKDF (reference sequence). The V end was cut by 5 bases, the J end by 1 base, with 20 bases between. The CDR3 is made up of 17 amino acids. The chain's CDR3 is CATSPDPPGAIQETQYF. The CDR3 bases are TGTGCCACCAGCCCAGATCCGCCGGGGGCGATCCAAGAGACCCAGTACTTC.

The gene calls are TRBV30 and TRBJ1-4, with 7 bases matching TRBD1. Trimming removed 1 base from V and 15 bases from J; junction bases left unmatched: 17. The CDR3 length is 15 residues. Germline V gives CDR1 GTSNPN, CDR2 SVGIG (reference sequence). CDR3 region: CAWSDPLRQGVKVFF. The CDR3 nucleotides read TGTGCCTGGAGTGACCCCCTACGACAGGGTGTAAAGGTGTTTTTT.

The chain links TRBV7-2 to TRBJ1-6, with D possibly TRBD1 on 5 matching bases. This CDR3 spans 16 amino acids. Trimming left V 3 bases short and J 4 bases short, with 13 bases between. The germline V gene encodes CDR1 SGHTA and CDR2 FQGNSA. The CDR3 sequence: CASSFARGGYNSPLHF. The CDR3 DNA reads TGTGCCAGCAGCTTTGCTAGGGGCGGGTATAATTCACCCCTCCACTTT.

J is TRBJ2-7 and V is TRBV18; TRBD1 matches at 7 bases. V was clipped by 8 bases and J by 3 bases; unmatched bases: 7. The CDR3 runs 13 residues. Germline V gene sequence: CDR1 KGHSH, CDR2 LQKENI. Written as DNA, the CDR3 is TGTGCCAGCCGCTCGACAGGGTACTACGAGCAGTACTTC. Its protein is CASRSTGYYEQYF.

This clone showed up just a few times. The rearrangement uses TRBV28 and TRBJ2-5, with 7 bases fitting TRBD2. The CDR3 is made up of 16 amino acids. Trimming at V came to 1 base and at J to 5 bases, leaving 10 bases not matched to a gene. CDR1 is MDHEN, CDR2 SYDVKM, per germline. The CDR3 DNA is TGTGCCAGCAGTTTATTAGGGCGGGGGAAGACGGAGACCCAGTACTTC. Protein: CASSLLGRGKTETQYF.

This clone appeared once. The rearrangement uses TRBV9 and TRBJ2-5; possible D gene TRBD2, 7 bases. The CDR3 is made up of 16 amino acids. The V end lost 4 bases, the J end lost 2 bases, and 18 bases lay between the germline ends. CDR1 and CDR2 (germline): SGDLS, YYNGEE. CDR3: CASSTGGGGVQETQYF. The CDR3 DNA reads TGTGCCAGCAGCACGGGGGGCGGGGGAGTGCAAGAGACCCAGTACTTC.

In this sample, this clone turned up once. The J gene is TRBJ2-3, the V gene TRBV18; D uncertain. V was shortened by 8 bases and J by 1 base, with 10 bases between the two germline ends. This CDR3 region has 13 residues. Germline CDR1 KGHSH, CDR2 LQKENI. In DNA, the CDR3 is TGTGCCAGCACAAATCAGGGCACAGATACGCAGTATTTT. This encodes CASTNQGTDTQYF.

The chain combines TRBV19 with TRBJ1-1; D gene unclear. The CDR3 loop spans 15 amino acids. Looked up from germline, CDR1 is LNHDA and CDR2 is SQIVND (reference sequence). V was trimmed by 6 bases and J by 2 bases, leaving 16 bases between them. The CDR3 sequence is CASRREGMKNTEAFF. Here the CDR3 DNA reads TGTGCCAGTAGGCGAGAAGGGATGAAAAACACTGAAGCTTTCTTT.

The chain uses TRBV7-8 and TRBJ1-1, with D uncertain. The CDR3 loop spans 11 amino acids. V lost 8 bases and J lost 0, with 4 bases in between. Germline V gene lookup returns CDR1 SGHVS and CDR2 FQNEAQ. In DNA, the CDR3 is TGTGCCAGCCGACTGAACACTGAAGCTTTCTTT. It codes for CASRLNTEAFF.

This rearrangement joins TRBV4-1 to TRBJ1-5, with TRBD1 identical over 8 bases. There are 15 residues in the CDR3. The V gene's germline CDR1 is MGHRA and CDR2 YSYEKL. V lost 0 bases and J lost 4; bases outside the gene matches: 2. The CDR3 region is CASSQETGGNQPQHF. The DNA for the CDR3 is TGCGCCAGCAGCCAAGAAACAGGGGGGAATCAGCCCCAGCATTTT.

This clone occurred a few times. This sequence joins TRBV7-9 and TRBJ2-7; 8 bases agree with TRBD2. CDR3 length equals 13 residues. From germline, CDR1 is SEHNR and CDR2 FQNEAQ (reference sequence). With V trimmed by 5 bases and J by 5 bases, 5 bases remained unmatched. CDR3 in amino acids: CASSPGTRHEQYF. CDR3 coding DNA: TGTGCCAGCAGCCCCGGGACTAGGCACGAGCAGTACTTC. Full variable domain (rest looked up from reference TRBV7-9 and TRBJ2-7): DTGVSQNPRHKITKRGQNVTFRCDPISEHNRLYWYRQTLGQGPEFLTYFQNEAQLEKSRLLSDRFSAERPKGSFSTLEIQRTEQGDSAMYLCASSPGTRHEQYFGPGTRLTVT.

The chain combines TRBV9 with TRBJ1-6, with no clear D. Between the trimmed V and J ends, which lost 2 bases and 0 bases, there was a span of 6 bases. CDR3 length equals 15 residues. Per germline, CDR1 SGDLS and CDR2 YYNGEE. The CDR3 here is CASSVLSSYNSPLHF. CDR3 sequence (DNA): TGTGCCAGCAGCGTTTTAAGCTCCTATAATTCACCCCTCCACTTT.

This clone showed up just a few times. The gene calls are TRBV30 and TRBJ1-1, with 7 positions matching TRBD1. Germline V gene data show CDR1 as GTSNPN and CDR2 as SVGIG (reference sequence). The junction had 15 bases not matched to a gene; V was cut back by 3 bases and J by 11 bases. The CDR3 covers 14 residues. The CDR3 region is CAWSQRRDSVTAFF. The DNA of the CDR3 is TGTGCCTGGAGCCAAAGAAGGGACAGTGTTACGGCTTTCTTT.

The DNA for the CDR3 is TGTGCCAGCAGGCCCGGGACAGGACTTGATAATTCACCCCTCCACTTT. It specifies CASRPGTGLDNSPLHF. This chain joins TRBV27 and TRBJ1-6; TRBD1 matches 8 bases. The V gene's germline CDR1 is MNHEY and CDR2 SMNVEV (reference sequence). The ends lost 6 bases at V and 5 bases at J; junction bases unmatched: 9. CDR3 length: 16 amino acids.

The J gene is TRBJ1-4, the V gene TRBV5-1; D not certain. Looked up from germline, CDR1 is SGHRS and CDR2 is YFSETQ. This CDR3 is built from 14 residues. V lost 4 bases and J 3 bases, leaving 10 bases between the germline ends. The CDR3 spells CASSATWANEKLFF. CDR3 bases: TGCGCCAGCAGCGCTACATGGGCTAATGAAAAACTGTTTTTT. Using reference TRBV5-1 and TRBJ1-4 for the parts outside the CDR3, the full variable domain is KAGVTQTPRYLIKTRGQQVTLSCSPISGHRSVSWYQQTPGQGLQFLFEYFSETQRNKGNFPGRFSGRQFSNSRSEMNVSTLELGDSALYLCASSATWANEKLFFGSGTQLSVL.

V gene TRBV30 combines with J gene TRBJ2-1; 8 positions agree with TRBD2. Germline V gene lookup returns CDR1 GTSNPN and CDR2 SVGIG (reference sequence). The CDR3 spans 16 residues. V gave up 3 bases and J gave up 1 base; unmatched junction bases: 8. The CDR3 DNA sequence: TGTGCCTGGAGCAGCGGGGGCCCGACATCCTACAATGAGCAGTTCTTC. It yields the protein CAWSSGGPTSYNEQFF. Using reference TRBV30 and TRBJ2-1 for the parts outside the CDR3, the full variable domain is SQTIHQWPATLVQPVGSPLSLECTVEGTSNPNLYWYRQAAGRGLQLLFYSVGIGQISSEVPQNLSASRPQDRQFILSSKKLLLSDSGFYLCAWSSGGPTSYNEQFFGPGTRLTVL.

The rearrangement uses TRBV7-6 and TRBJ2-5, with TRBD2 matching 13 bases. This CDR3 spans 17 amino acids. V shed 4 bases and J 0 bases; nucleotides not matched to a gene: 5. Germline CDR1 SGHVS, CDR2 FNYEAQ. The chain's CDR3 is CASSSLTSGGYQETQYF. The CDR3 region has the DNA TGTGCCAGCAGCTCCTTGACTAGCGGGGGGTACCAAGAGACCCAGTACTTC.

The chain joins TRBV27 to TRBJ1-5, with 8 bases that match TRBD1. CDR1 and CDR2 (germline): MNHEY, SMNVEV (reference sequence). CDR3 length equals 15 residues. J gave up 7 bases and V 4 bases, and 9 bases lay outside the gene matches. DNA of the CDR3: TGTGCCAGCAGTTATACAGGGGGTATACGACAGCCCCAGCATTTT. It translates to CASSYTGGIRQPQHF.

The chain carries TRBV27 and TRBJ1-2, with 7 bases that match TRBD1. This CDR3 region has 14 residues. The junction had 15 bases not matched to a gene; V was cut back by 10 bases and J by 7 bases. CDR1 and CDR2 (germline): MNHEY, SMNVEV (reference sequence). This chain's CDR3 is CATKTGAAAIGYTF. The CDR3 DNA reads TGTGCCACCAAAACAGGGGCCGCCGCAATTGGCTACACCTTC.